The entry below describes one TCR beta chain. Germline CDR1 SGHTA, CDR2 FQGNSA. The CDR3 extends over 14 amino acids. Trimming removed 5 bases at V and 2 bases at J, with 9 bases between. These data belong to a study of blood T cell repertoires in COVID-19. Overall study context: The analysed material was cDNA or gDNA that came from T cells, B-cell-depleted T cells, or PBMCs.

Original processing notes: Reference gene primer amplification gave nucleated cell count estimates. Profiled with immunoSEQ multiplex PCR; TCRdb holds only in-frame clones, not every one. The V and J calls and clone size are taken from that table; D and trimming were inferred from the DNA. The data contain approximately 73,000 clones, 86% of them singletons. The sequenced sample was peripheral blood. This chain connects TRBV7-2 to TRBJ2-2; D ambiguous. The source is a woman in her fifties or sixties with acute or convalescent COVID-19. This chain's CDR3 is CASSPRYNTGELFF. CDR3 sequence (DNA): TGTGCCAGCAGCCCGCGTTATAACACCGGGGAGCTGTTTTTT.